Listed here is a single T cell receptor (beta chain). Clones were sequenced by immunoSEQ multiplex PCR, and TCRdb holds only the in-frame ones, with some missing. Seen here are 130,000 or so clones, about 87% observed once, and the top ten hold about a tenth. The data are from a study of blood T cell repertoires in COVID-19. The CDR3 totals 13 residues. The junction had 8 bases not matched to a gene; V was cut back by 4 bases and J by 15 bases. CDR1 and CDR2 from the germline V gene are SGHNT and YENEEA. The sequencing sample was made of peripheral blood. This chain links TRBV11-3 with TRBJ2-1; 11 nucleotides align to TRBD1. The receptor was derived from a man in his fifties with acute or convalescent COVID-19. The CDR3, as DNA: TGTGCCAGCAGCTGGGACAGGGGGGGGAAGGTGTTCTTC. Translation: CASSWDRGGKVFF.